This TCR beta chain was identified during a study of cytomegalovirus exposure and HLA in healthy donors. As regards this clone: Its matching antigen is unknown. The sample carries other DNA sequences with the same CDR3.

Study results and limitations: A later analysis linked a missense variant in DCLRE1C to the trimming of TCR beta V and J genes. What a later analysis reportedly showed was that an Asian-associated ancestry cluster had fewer N-insertions than the 666-donor mean. In vitro experiments confirmed that a few CMV-associated chains were specific for CMV antigens.

The PCR had 60 Vbeta and 13 Jbeta primers. Generated by immunoSEQ multiplex PCR, the TCRdb table keeps only in-frame clones and is missing some. Of about 110,000 clones listed, 60% to 85% are singletons. In germline, CDR1 is GTSNPN, CDR2 SVGIG (reference sequence). CDR3 length equals 12 residues. V was clipped by 5 bases and J by 0 bases; unmatched bases: 0. The sequencing input was PBMCs. V gene TRBV30 combines with J gene TRBJ2-7; TRBD1 matches 8 bases. The TCR comes from a woman aged 55-69 years in good health and CMV-seropositive. The CDR3 DNA reads TGTGCCTGGGGACAGGGCTCCTACGAGCAGTACTTC. This sequence encodes CAWGQGSYEQYF.